The entry below gives a single T cell receptor (beta chain) sequence along with its context. This clonotype was picked up a small number of times. Its antigen specificity is not known. Per-nucleotide qualities are absent, and no much larger clonotype sits a single base away. The receptor library was made with RT-PCR. The data were produced on an Illumina HiSeq 2500. Using fastp trimming at Q25 and MiXCR clonotype assembly, TCRdb reanalyzed the public sequencing data and kept in-frame beta chains. When rows share a CDR3 protein, they turn into one entry using the most common DNA and genes. Recorded for this sample are hundreds of thousands of distinct CDR3 sequences; 9.5% to 12% of them occurred a single time. The top ten clonotypes cover about 12% of the sample. The data are from a study of response to subunit inactivated influenza vaccine (dated by TCRdb to between 2018 and 2020). A note on the overall study: Deep quantitative T cell receptor repertoire profiling was used in the study to track responses to a trivalent subunit inactivated influenza vaccine. On the study overall, not on this receptor specifically: The authors proposed that each seasonal influenza vaccination may bring in only a limited number of new T cells.

The time point label for this specimen denotes: approximately 45 days after influenza vaccine administration. V is shortened by 3 bases, J by 4 bases, and the region joining them spans 22 bases. CDR1 DFQATT and CDR2 SNEGSKA are derived from the germline V gene (reference sequence). The CDR3 runs 16 amino acids, cysteine and phenylalanine included. CDR3 DNA is the only sequence kept; it has 48 bases, read in frame from the first base. Sample: PBMCs from blood, taken about 40 days after vaccination. The V gene is TRBV20-1 and the J gene is TRBJ2-7, with TRBD1 tentatively as D gene (6 bases match). This TCR was recovered from a man in his fifties or sixties who received an inactivated influenza vaccine. Donor details come from another sample of the same person, matched by shared clones. The nucleotide sequence reads TGCAGTGCTAGTGGGGAAGTAAACAGGGTAGGGTACGAGCAGTACTTC. The resulting protein is CSASGEVNRVGYEQYF.